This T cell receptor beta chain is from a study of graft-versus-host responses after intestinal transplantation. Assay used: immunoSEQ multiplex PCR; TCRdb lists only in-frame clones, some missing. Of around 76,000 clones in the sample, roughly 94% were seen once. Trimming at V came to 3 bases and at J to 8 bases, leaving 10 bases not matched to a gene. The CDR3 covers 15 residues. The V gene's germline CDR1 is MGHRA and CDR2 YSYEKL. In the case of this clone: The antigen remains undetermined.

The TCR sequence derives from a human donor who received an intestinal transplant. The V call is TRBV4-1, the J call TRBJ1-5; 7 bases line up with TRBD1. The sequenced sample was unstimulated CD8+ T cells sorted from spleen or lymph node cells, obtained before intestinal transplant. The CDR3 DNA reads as TGCGCCAGCAGCCACCGTAGGGGAGGGGGCAAGCCCCAGCATTTT. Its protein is CASSHRRGGGKPQHF.